This T cell receptor beta chain comes out of a study of Tregs in tolerant kidney transplant recipients. V was pared by 5 bases and J by 5 bases, with 16 bases between. Looked up from germline, CDR1 is SGHAT and CDR2 is FQNNGV. This CDR3 contains 15 residues. In regard to this clone: The antigen is not known.

Measured with immunoSEQ multiplex PCR; TCRdb has only the in-frame clones, and not every one. The sample lists roughly 250,000 clones; 80% to 85% were seen once. CD4+CD25+CD127- Tregs, CD4+CD25- non-Tregs, CD4 and CD8 cells were sorted. Study-level findings and limits: Tregs expanded with activated donor B cells seemed most donor-specific.

Sequencing was performed on CD4+ T cells from blood. This TCR came from a human donor in good health. The chain joins TRBV11-2 to TRBJ2-1, with a weak D call TRBD1 (5 bases). The CDR3 bases are TGTGCCAGCAGCACCCGACAGAGACGGGACAATGAGCAGTTCTTC. It specifies CASSTRQRRDNEQFF.